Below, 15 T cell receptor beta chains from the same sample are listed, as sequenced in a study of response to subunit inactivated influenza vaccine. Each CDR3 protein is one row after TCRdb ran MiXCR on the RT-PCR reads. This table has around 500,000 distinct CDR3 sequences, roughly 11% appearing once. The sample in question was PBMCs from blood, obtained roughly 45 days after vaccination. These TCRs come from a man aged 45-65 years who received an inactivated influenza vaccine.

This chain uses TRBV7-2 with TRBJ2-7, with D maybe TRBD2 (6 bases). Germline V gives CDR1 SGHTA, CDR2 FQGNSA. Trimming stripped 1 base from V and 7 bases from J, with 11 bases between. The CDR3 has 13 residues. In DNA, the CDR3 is TGTGCCAGCAGCTTAGGGAGGGTTGGGGAGCAGTACTTC. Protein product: CASSLGRVGEQYF.

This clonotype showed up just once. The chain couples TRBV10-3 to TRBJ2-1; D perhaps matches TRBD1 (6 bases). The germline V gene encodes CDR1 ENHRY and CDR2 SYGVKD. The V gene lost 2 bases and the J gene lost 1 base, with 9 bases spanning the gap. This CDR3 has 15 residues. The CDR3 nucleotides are TGTGCCATCAGTGAGACAGGGAAATCCTACAATGAGCAGTTCTTC. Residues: CAISETGKSYNEQFF.

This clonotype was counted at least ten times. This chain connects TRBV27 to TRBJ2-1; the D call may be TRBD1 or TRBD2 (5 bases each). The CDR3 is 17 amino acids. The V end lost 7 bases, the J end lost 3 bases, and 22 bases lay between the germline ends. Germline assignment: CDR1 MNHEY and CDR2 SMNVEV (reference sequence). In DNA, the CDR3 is TGTGCCAGCAACGTCAATCGGGGCCCGGGGTACTACAATGAGCAGTTCTTC. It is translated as CASNVNRGPGYYNEQFF.

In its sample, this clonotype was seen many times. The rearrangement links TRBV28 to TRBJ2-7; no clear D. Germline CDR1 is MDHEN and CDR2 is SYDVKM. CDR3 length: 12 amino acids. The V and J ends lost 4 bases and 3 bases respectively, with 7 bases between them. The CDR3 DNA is TGTGCCAGCAGTTCGTATAGCTACGAGCAGTACTTC. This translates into CASSSYSYEQYF.

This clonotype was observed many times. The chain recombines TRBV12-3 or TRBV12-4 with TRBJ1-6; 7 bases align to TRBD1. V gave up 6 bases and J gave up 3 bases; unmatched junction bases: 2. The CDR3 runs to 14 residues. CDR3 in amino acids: CASRQGLYNSPLHF. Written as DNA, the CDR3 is TGTGCCAGCAGACAGGGGCTCTATAATTCACCCCTCCACTTT.

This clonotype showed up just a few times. The CDR3 region has the DNA TGTGCCACCAGTGATCAACTAGCGGGAGGGCCAGGAGAGCAGTTCTTC. This sequence encodes CATSDQLAGGPGEQFF. The chain combines TRBV24-1 with TRBJ2-1; 13 bases are shared with TRBD2. There are 16 residues in the CDR3. V was pared by 3 bases and J by 10 bases, with 8 bases of the junction left unmatched. Germline V gives CDR1 KGHDR, CDR2 SFDVKD.

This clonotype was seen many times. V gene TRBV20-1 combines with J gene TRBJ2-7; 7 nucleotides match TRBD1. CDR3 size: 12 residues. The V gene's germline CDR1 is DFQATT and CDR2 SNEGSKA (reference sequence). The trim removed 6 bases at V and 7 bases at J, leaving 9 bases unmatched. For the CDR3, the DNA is TGCAGTGCCCACAGGGGTTTGACGGAGCAGTACTTC. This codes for CSAHRGLTEQYF.

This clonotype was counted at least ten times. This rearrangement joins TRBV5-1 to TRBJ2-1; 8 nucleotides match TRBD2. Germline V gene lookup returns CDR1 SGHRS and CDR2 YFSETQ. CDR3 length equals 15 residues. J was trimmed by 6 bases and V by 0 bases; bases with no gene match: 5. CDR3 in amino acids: CASSLAAGGFNEQFF. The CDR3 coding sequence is TGCGCCAGCAGCTTGGCCGCGGGAGGTTTCAATGAGCAGTTCTTC.

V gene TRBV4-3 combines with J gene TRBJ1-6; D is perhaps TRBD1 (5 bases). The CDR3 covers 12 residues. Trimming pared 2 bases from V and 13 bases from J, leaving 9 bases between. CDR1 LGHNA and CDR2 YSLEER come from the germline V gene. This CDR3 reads CASSQSQGPLHF. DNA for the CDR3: TGCGCCAGCAGCCAATCTCAGGGTCCCCTCCACTTT.

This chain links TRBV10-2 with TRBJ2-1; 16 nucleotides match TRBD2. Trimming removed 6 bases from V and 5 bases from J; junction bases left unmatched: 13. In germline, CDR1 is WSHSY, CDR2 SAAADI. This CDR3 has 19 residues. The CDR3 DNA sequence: TGCGCCAGCAGCGCGGGACTAGCGGGGGGGCATGTTCGTAACAATGAGCAGTTCTTC. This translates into CASSAGLAGGHVRNNEQFF.

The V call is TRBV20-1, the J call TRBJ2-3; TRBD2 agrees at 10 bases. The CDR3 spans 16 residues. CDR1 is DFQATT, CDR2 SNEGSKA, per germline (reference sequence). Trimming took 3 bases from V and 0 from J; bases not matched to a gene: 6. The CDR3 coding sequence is TGCAGTGCTAGCGGAGCGGGAGGGTCTAGCACAGATACGCAGTATTTT. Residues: CSASGAGGSSTDTQYF.

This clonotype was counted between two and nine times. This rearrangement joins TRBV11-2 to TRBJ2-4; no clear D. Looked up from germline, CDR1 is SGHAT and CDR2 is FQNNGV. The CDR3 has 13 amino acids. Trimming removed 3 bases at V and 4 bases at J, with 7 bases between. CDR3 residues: CASSFQAKNIQYF. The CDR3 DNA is TGTGCCAGCAGCTTCCAAGCTAAAAACATTCAGTACTTC.

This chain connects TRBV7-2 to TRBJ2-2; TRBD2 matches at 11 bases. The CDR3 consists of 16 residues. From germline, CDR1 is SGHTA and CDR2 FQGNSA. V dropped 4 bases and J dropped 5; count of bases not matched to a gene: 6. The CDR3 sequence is CASSSGRLAGTGELFF. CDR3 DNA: TGTGCCAGCAGCTCCGGCCGACTAGCGGGAACCGGGGAGCTGTTTTTT.

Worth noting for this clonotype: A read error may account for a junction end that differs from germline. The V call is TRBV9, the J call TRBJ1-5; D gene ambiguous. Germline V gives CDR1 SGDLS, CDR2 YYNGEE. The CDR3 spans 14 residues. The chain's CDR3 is CASSPGNSNQSQHF. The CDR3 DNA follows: TGTGCCAGCAGCCCGGGTAACAGCAATCAGTCCCAGCATTTT.

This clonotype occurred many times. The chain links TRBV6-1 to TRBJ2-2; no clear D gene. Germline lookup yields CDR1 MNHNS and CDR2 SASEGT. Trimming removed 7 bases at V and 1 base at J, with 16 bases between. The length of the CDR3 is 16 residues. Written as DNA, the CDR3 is TGTGCCAGCAAAAAGAACCGGGCTCTGAACACCGGGGAGCTGTTTTTT. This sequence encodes CASKKNRALNTGELFF.